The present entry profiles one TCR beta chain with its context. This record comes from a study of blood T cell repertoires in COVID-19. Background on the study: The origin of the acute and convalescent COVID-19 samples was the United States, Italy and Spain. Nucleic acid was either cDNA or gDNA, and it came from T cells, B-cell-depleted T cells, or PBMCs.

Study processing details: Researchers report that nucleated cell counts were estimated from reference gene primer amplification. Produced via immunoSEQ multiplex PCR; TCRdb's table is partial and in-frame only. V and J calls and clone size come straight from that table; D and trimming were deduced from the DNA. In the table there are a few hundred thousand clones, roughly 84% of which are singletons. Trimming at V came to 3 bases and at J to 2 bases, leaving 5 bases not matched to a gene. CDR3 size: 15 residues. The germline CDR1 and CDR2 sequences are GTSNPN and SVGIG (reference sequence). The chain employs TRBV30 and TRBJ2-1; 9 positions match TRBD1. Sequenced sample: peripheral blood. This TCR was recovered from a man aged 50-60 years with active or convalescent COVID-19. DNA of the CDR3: TGTGCCTGGAGCAAGGGACAGGGCCCCTACAATGAGCAGTTCTTC. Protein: CAWSKGQGPYNEQFF.